What follows are 17 T cell receptor beta chains derived from one specimen sequenced in a study of blood T cell repertoires in COVID-19. The table came from immunoSEQ multiplex PCR; TCRdb's copy has only in-frame clones and leaves some out. The sample records fewer than 300,000 clones, approximately 82% being singletons. The sample was peripheral blood. These receptors all stem from a woman aged 18-35 years with acute or convalescent COVID-19.

The DNA of the CDR3 is TGCGCCAGCGATCCATATGGACAGGGGGCTGTCGGGGAGCTGTTTTTT. This sequence encodes CASDPYGQGAVGELFF. The gene calls are TRBV5-1 and TRBJ2-2; 11 bases are shared with TRBD1. Germline V gene lookup returns CDR1 SGHRS and CDR2 YFSETQ. V gave up 7 bases and J gave up 7 bases; unmatched junction bases: 12. The CDR3 sequence is 16 residues long.

V and J are TRBV7-2 and TRBJ1-2; 8 bases align to TRBD1. Germline values: CDR1 SGHTA, CDR2 FQGNSA. This CDR3 is 15 amino acids long. V shed 2 bases, J shed 4 bases, and the junction held 6 bases outside the gene matches. CDR3 sequence (DNA): TGTGCCAGCAGCTTACTCCGGACAGGGTTCTATGGCTACACCTTC. Its protein is CASSLLRTGFYGYTF. Full variable domain (outside the CDR3, taken from reference TRBV7-2 and TRBJ1-2): GAGVSQSPSNKVTEKGKDVELRCDPISGHTALYWYRQSLGQGLEFLIYFQGNSAPDKSGLPSDRFSAERTGGSVSTLTIQRTQQEDSAVYLCASSLLRTGFYGYTFGSGTRLTVV.

This clone was detected ten times or more. This rearrangement joins TRBV5-6 to TRBJ1-3, with D hard to call. V lost 2 bases and J lost 2, with 8 bases in between. CDR3 length: 14 residues. Per germline, CDR1 SGHDT and CDR2 YYEEEE. The CDR3 protein is CASSFVQAGNTIYF. As DNA, the CDR3 is TGTGCCAGCAGCTTTGTGCAGGCTGGAAACACCATATATTTT.

V and J are TRBV3-1 (or the pseudogene TRBV3-2) and TRBJ2-5, with 8 bases identical to TRBD2. J lost 1 base, V lost 0 bases, and 19 bases had no gene match. In germline, CDR1 is LGHDT, CDR2 YNNKEL (reference sequence). The CDR3 contains 21 residues. In DNA, the CDR3 is TGTGCCAGCAGCCAAGAGAGAAGGCGGGGGGCTGGCGGGCCGACCCAAGAGACCCAGTACTTC. Its translation is CASSQERRRGAGGPTQETQYF.

The chain is built from TRBV7-9 and TRBJ2-2; 10 nucleotides match TRBD2. This CDR3 has 16 residues. The V segment lost 3 bases and the J segment 1 base; nucleotides outside the gene matches: 2. Germline V gene data show CDR1 as SEHNR and CDR2 as FQNEAQ (reference sequence). The CDR3 region has the DNA TGTGCCAGCAGCTTCGGACTAGCGGAGAACACCGGGGAGCTGTTTTTT. It encodes CASSFGLAENTGELFF.

This rearrangement joins TRBV28 to TRBJ1-6; D not resolved. V lost 6 bases and J 12 bases, leaving 15 bases between the germline ends. The CDR3 is made up of 13 amino acids. Germline V CDR1 and CDR2: MDHEN, SYDVKM. Here the CDR3 reads CASRPDNPRPLHF. The CDR3 DNA reads as TGTGCCAGCAGACCTGACAACCCCAGACCCCTCCACTTT.

The rearrangement joins TRBV7-6 to TRBJ1-5, with D possibly TRBD1 on 6 matching bases. V lost 5 bases, J lost 13 bases, and 15 bases lay in between. The CDR3 loop spans 12 amino acids. Germline V gene sequence: CDR1 SGHVS, CDR2 FNYEAQ. Here the CDR3 reads CASSVPMGAQHF. The CDR3 nucleotides are TGTGCCAGCAGCGTCCCTATGGGGGCACAGCATTTT.

V usage is TRBV2 and J usage is TRBJ2-5; D uncertain. V lost 2 bases and J 5 bases, leaving 9 bases between the germline ends. The CDR3 is 13 residues long. CDR1 is SNHLY and CDR2 is FYNNEI in the germline V gene. The CDR3 bases are TGTGCCAGCAGTGAATCTAATTTGGAGACCCAGTACTTC. Translation gives CASSESNLETQYF.

The V call is TRBV2, the J call TRBJ2-5; 10 bases match TRBD2. This CDR3 is 15 amino acids long. CDR1 is SNHLY, CDR2 FYNNEI, per germline. With 5 bases clipped from V and 3 bases from J, the junction kept 6 bases outside the gene matches. The CDR3: CASSRLAGAKETQYF. The CDR3 coding sequence is TGTGCCAGCAGTCGGCTAGCGGGAGCGAAAGAGACCCAGTACTTC. Using reference TRBV2 and TRBJ2-5 for the parts outside the CDR3, the full variable domain is EPEVTQTPSHQVTQMGQEVILRCVPISNHLYFYWYRQILGQKVEFLVSFYNNEISEKSEIFDDQFSVERPDGSNFTLKIRSTKLEDSAMYFCASSRLAGAKETQYFGPGTRLLVL.

The chain couples TRBV5-1 to TRBJ2-1, with 12 positions matching TRBD2. The CDR3 sequence is 15 residues long. The germline V gene has CDR1 SGHRS and CDR2 YFSETQ. V was clipped by 3 bases and J by 9 bases; unmatched bases: 7. The CDR3 bases are TGCGCCAGCAGCTCGGGGACTAGCGGGTCTAGTGAGCAGTTCTTC. Its translation is CASSSGTSGSSEQFF.

The chain recombines TRBV7-2 with TRBJ2-5, with D possibly TRBD2 on 5 matching bases. CDR1 is SGHTA, CDR2 FQGNSA, per germline. This CDR3 has 14 residues. Trimming stripped 3 bases from V and 2 bases from J, with 10 bases between. CDR3 residues: CASSLSGTQETQYF. In DNA form, the CDR3 reads TGTGCCAGCAGCTTGAGCGGAACGCAAGAGACCCAGTACTTC.

CDR3 loop: CSVQTGMNTEAFF. For the CDR3, the DNA is TGCAGCGTCCAGACAGGGATGAACACTGAAGCTTTCTTT. The chain employs TRBV29-1 and TRBJ1-1, with 7 bases that match TRBD1. J lost 0 bases, V lost 6 bases, and 4 bases had no gene match. The CDR3 consists of 13 residues. Germline CDR1 is SQVTM and CDR2 is ANQGSEA.

The genes are TRBV2 and TRBJ2-7; 7 bases match TRBD2. J gave up 9 bases and V 6 bases, and 11 bases lay outside the gene matches. Germline V gives CDR1 SNHLY, CDR2 FYNNEI. The CDR3 length is 13 residues. The CDR3 here is CASRDDGTTGQYF. CDR3 nucleotides: TGTGCCAGCAGAGACGACGGGACTACGGGGCAGTACTTC.

The V and J genes are TRBV6-2 or TRBV6-3 and TRBJ1-5; 8 bases fit TRBD1. V trimming: 5 bases; J trimming: 1 base; junction bases outside the gene matches: 7. From germline, CDR1 is MNHEY and CDR2 SVGEGT. The CDR3 sequence is 16 residues long. CDR3 sequence reads: CASSDQGAISNQPQHF. CDR3 nucleotide sequence: TGTGCCAGCAGTGATCAGGGGGCGATCAGCAATCAGCCCCAGCATTTT.

This chain joins TRBV27 and TRBJ2-7; D is perhaps TRBD1 (6 bases). Trimming removed 5 bases at V and 6 bases at J, with 17 bases between. This CDR3 contains 14 residues. Germline CDR1 MNHEY, CDR2 SMNVEV (reference sequence). The CDR3 here is CASSLKPGHGEQYF. The DNA for the CDR3 is TGTGCCAGCAGTCTCAAACCGGGACACGGCGAGCAGTACTTC.

This sequence joins TRBV11-2 and TRBJ1-5; D gene unclear. Germline V gene lookup returns CDR1 SGHAT and CDR2 FQNNGV. V shed 0 bases and J shed 7 bases, with 10 bases lying between them. This CDR3 contains 14 residues. This chain's CDR3 is CASSLDTIGQPQHF. As DNA, the CDR3 is TGTGCCAGCAGCTTAGACACTATCGGCCAGCCCCAGCATTTT.

The chain has TRBV5-8 and TRBJ1-6; perhaps TRBD1 as D (6 bases). V dropped 4 bases and J dropped 4 bases, with 15 bases sitting between them. The length of the CDR3 is 16 residues. Per germline, CDR1 SGHTS and CDR2 YDEGEE. Here the CDR3 reads CASSAGGAAYNSPLHF. In DNA form, the CDR3 reads TGTGCCAGCAGCGCCGGGGGGGCAGCGTATAATTCACCCCTCCACTTT. Full variable domain (outside the CDR3, taken from reference TRBV5-8 and TRBJ1-6): EAGVTQSPTHLIKTRGQQATLRCSPISGHTSVYWYQQALGLGLQFLLWYDEGEERNRGNFPPRFSGRQFPNYSSELNVNALELEDSALYLCASSAGGAAYNSPLHFGNGTRLTVT.